Listed below are T cell receptor beta chains from one sample, sequenced in a study of shared clonotypes between healthy human individuals. Method: immunoSEQ multiplex PCR; TCRdb's copy keeps in-frame clones and lacks some. The sample holds around 700,000 clones, approximately 79% seen once. The sequenced material came from memory CD4+ T cells sorted from blood. The receptors come from a woman aged 25 to 39 in good health. Each CDR3 is given with its conserved first and last residue. Expanded clones get a size class; other rows say once, few or many, or leave the size out.

size	V	J	CDR3
NA	TRBV28	TRBJ1-1	CASSPLPGTRDTEAFF
NA	TRBV7-3	TRBJ2-1	CASSTNRDAGLAGTYNEQFF
once	TRBV19	TRBJ2-3	CASSIRLASTDTQYF
NA	TRBV30	TRBJ1-1	CAWSPNRASTEAFF
few	TRBV4-1	TRBJ1-2	CASSHQTWQGVDGYTF
NA	TRBV19	TRBJ1-2	CASSLGTSLNYGYTF
NA	TRBV19	TRBJ1-2	CASSNLRQGENYGYTF
NA	TRBV5-3	TRBJ2-3	CARSWDGKESF
NA	TRBV4-1	TRBJ2-3	CASSQDSPLITDTQYF
few	TRBV15	TRBJ2-1	CATSSALRTPLKQFF
NA	TRBV2	TRBJ2-3	CASSVLAGGHTQYF
NA	TRBV10-2	TRBJ1-1	CASSLQGYEAFF
NA	TRBV7-2	TRBJ1-1	CASSFYGQAEAFF
once	TRBV19	TRBJ1-1	CASSRTLVGGINTEAFF
NA	TRBV4-1	TRBJ2-1	CASSQEGQGRGSKFF
NA	TRBV30	TRBJ2-2	CAWRPGGSGTGELFF
few	TRBV6-6	TRBJ1-2	CASSYSDRINGYTF
NA	TRBV28	TRBJ1-1	CASSEDSSEAFF
many	TRBV6-1	TRBJ1-2	CASSALVGHYYYGYTF
NA	TRBV28	TRBJ2-5	CASSLTGSQETQYF
NA	TRBV2	TRBJ2-1	CASSLEGVSYNEQFF
NA	TRBV5-1	TRBJ2-4	CASSLEATGRSRAKNIQYF
NA	TRBV30	TRBJ1-2	CAWSVWWGEGYTF
NA	TRBV14	TRBJ1-1	CASSQGTGAYTEAFF
NA	TRBV6-6	TRBJ2-1	CASSSRTSSNEQFF
NA	TRBV4-1	TRBJ1-3	CASGPGSSGSGNTIYF
NA	TRBV5-6	TRBJ1-5	CASSTPQKNSNQPQHF
NA	TRBV6-1	TRBJ1-4	CAIRSQLNEKLFF
NA	TRBV10-3	TRBJ2-1	CAISDEGGLGNEQFF
NA	TRBV5-1	TRBJ1-5	CASSPTTGNSNQPQHF
NA	TRBV7-3	TRBJ2-2	CASSITGGNTGELFF
NA	TRBV18	TRBJ1-1	CASSPQGADWAFF
NA	TRBV11-3	TRBJ2-5	CASRLAEFQETQYF
NA	TRBV10-1	TRBJ2-7	CASSEGTSQHPEQYF
once	TRBV28	TRBJ1-5	CASSRSGSGNQPQHF
few	TRBV9	TRBJ2-1	CASAGLAGGSEQFF
NA	TRBV4-1	TRBJ1-2	CASSQDYGYTF
NA	TRBV7-9	TRBJ2-7	CASSTQDRGIYEQYF
NA	TRBV6-5	TRBJ2-3	CASSYRGSTDTQYF
once	TRBV2	TRBJ2-1	CASTKLAGGPDEQFF
NA	TRBV6-6	TRBJ2-7	CASSYRGNEQYF
once	TRBV5-8	TRBJ1-5	CASSLNLGPSNQPQHF
NA	TRBV20-1	TRBJ2-5	CSAGAVSQYF
NA	TRBV2	TRBJ1-1	CASSERYTEAFF
NA	TRBV30	TRBJ1-3	CASRGGSGNTIYF
many	TRBV12-5	TRBJ2-1	CASGLALPRTGILAAVEQFF
NA	TRBV28	TRBJ2-4	CASIRVREAKNIQYF
few	TRBV13	TRBJ2-3	CASSSQTGSIILDTQYF